The clone carrying this T cell receptor (beta chain) occurred a few times. Its specificity is not known. This record comes from a study of T cells after yellow fever vaccination. Study-wide findings and caveats: Reappearance after the booster was observed for most primary-vaccination clones (roughly 97% CD4, over 75% CD8).

A process of 5'RACE template switching, which added a universal primer site and UMIs, was used to make TCR cDNA. Via MiXCR, TCRdb re-called the 5' RACE reads, giving one row per CDR3 protein. This repertoire shows under 350,000 distinct CDR3 sequences, approximately 4% found once; its top ten account for around 23%. Germline V gene data show CDR1 as SGHTA and CDR2 as FQGTGA. With V trimmed by 1 base and J by 0 bases, 3 bases remained unmatched. The CDR3 is made up of 16 amino acids. The sequences come from PBMCs, collected 5 days after the yellow fever booster vaccination. The chain employs TRBV7-3 and TRBJ2-5; 9 bases align to TRBD2. The clonotype originates from a man aged 18 to 35 who received the YFV17D yellow fever vaccine. CDR3 sequence reads: CASSLKRGDHQETQYF. The DNA of the CDR3 is TGTGCCAGCAGCTTAAAGCGGGGGGATCACCAAGAGACCCAGTACTTC.